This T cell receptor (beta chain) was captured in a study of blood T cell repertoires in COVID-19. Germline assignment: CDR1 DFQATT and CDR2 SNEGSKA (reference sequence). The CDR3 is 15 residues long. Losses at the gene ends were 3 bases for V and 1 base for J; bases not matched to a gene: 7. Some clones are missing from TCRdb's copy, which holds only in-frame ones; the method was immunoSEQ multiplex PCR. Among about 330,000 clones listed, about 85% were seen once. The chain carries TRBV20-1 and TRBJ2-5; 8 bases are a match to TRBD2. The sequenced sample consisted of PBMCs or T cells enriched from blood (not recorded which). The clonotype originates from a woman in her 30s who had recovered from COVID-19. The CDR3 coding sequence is TGCAGTGCTAGTCGGAGCGGGGGTTTCCAAGAGACCCAGTACTTC. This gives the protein CSASRSGGFQETQYF.